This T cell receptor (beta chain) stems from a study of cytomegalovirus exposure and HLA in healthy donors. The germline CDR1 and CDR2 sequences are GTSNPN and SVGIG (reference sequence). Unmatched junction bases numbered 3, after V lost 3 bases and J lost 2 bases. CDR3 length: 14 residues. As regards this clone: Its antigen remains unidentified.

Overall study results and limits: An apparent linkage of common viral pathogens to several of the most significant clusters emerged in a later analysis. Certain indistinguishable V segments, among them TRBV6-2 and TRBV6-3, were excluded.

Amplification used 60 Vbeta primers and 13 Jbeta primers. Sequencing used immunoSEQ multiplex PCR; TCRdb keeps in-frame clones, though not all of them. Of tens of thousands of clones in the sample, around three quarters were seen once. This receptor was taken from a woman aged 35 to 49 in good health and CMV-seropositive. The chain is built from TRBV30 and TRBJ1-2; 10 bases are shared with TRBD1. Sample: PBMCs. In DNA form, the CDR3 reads TGTGCCTGGAGAGGACAGGGGGGGAACTATGGCTACACCTTC. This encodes CAWRGQGGNYGYTF.